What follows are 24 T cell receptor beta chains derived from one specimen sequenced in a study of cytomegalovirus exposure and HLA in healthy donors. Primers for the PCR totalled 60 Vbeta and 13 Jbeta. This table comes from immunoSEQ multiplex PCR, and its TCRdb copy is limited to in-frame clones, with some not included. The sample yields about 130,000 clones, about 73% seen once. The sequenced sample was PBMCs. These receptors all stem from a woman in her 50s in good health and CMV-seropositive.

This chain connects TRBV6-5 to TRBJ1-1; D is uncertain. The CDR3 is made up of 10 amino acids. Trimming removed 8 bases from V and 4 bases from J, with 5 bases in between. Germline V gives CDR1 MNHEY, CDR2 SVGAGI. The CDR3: CASRGTEAFF. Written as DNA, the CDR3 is TGTGCCAGCCGGGGCACTGAAGCTTTCTTT.

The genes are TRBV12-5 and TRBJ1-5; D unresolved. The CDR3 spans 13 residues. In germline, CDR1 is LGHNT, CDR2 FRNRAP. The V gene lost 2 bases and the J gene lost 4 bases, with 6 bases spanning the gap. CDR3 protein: CASGLILNQPQHF. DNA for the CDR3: TGTGCTAGTGGTTTGATCCTTAATCAGCCCCAGCATTTT.

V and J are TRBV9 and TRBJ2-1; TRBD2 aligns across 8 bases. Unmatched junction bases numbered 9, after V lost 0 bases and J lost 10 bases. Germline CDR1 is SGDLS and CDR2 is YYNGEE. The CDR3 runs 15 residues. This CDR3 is CASSVAVGGAGEQFF. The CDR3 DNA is TGTGCCAGCAGCGTAGCTGTCGGGGGGGCCGGGGAGCAGTTCTTC.

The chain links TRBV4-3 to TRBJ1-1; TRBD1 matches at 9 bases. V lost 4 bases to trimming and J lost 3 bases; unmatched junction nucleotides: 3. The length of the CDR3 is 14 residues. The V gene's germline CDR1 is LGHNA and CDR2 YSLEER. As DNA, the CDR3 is TGCGCCAGCAGCCGACAGGGGGGGGACACTGAAGCTTTCTTT. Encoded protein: CASSRQGGDTEAFF.

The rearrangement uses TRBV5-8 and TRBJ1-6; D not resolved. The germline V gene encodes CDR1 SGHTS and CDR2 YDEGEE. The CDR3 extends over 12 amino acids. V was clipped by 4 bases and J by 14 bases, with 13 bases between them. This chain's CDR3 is CASSPRIGALHF. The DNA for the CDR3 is TGTGCCAGCAGCCCGCGTATCGGAGCCCTCCACTTT.

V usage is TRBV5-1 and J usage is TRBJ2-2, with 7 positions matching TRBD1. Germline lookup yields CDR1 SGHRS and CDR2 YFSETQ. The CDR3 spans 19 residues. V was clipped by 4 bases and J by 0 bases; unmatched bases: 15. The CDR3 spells CASSPTLTTGFANTGELFF. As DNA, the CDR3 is TGCGCCAGCAGCCCGACCCTTACGACAGGGTTCGCGAACACCGGGGAGCTGTTTTTT. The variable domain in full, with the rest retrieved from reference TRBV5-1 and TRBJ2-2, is KAGVTQTPRYLIKTRGQQVTLSCSPISGHRSVSWYQQTPGQGLQFLFEYFSETQRNKGNFPGRFSGRQFSNSRSEMNVSTLELGDSALYLCASSPTLTTGFANTGELFFGEGSRLTVL.

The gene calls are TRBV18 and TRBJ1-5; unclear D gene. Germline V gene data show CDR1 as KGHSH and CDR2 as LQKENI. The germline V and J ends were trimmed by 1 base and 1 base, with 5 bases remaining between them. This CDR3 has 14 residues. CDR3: CASSPLRSNQPQHF. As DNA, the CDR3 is TGTGCCAGCTCACCACTGAGGAGCAATCAGCCCCAGCATTTT.

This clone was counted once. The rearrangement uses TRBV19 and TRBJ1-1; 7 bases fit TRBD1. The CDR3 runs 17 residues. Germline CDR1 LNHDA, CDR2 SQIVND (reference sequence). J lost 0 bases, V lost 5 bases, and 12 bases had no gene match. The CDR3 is CASSLRQGLGMNTEAFF. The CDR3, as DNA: TGTGCCAGTAGTCTCCGACAGGGTCTAGGCATGAACACTGAAGCTTTCTTT. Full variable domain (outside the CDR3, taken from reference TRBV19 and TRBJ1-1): DGGITQSPKYLFRKEGQNVTLSCEQNLNHDAMYWYRQDPGQGLRLIYYSQIVNDFQKGDIAEGYSVSREKKESFPLTVTSAQKNPTAFYLCASSLRQGLGMNTEAFFGQGTRLTVV.

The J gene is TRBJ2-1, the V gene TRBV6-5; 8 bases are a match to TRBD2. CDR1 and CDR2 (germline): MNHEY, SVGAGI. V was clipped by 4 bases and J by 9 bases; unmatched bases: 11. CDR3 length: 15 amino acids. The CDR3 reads CASSFRLGLVSEQFF. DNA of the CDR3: TGTGCCAGCAGTTTCCGCCTGGGACTAGTCAGTGAGCAGTTCTTC.

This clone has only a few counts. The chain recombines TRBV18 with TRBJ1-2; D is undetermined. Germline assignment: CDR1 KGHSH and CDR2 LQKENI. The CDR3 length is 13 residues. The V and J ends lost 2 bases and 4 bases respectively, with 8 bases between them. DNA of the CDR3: TGTGCCAGCTCACCAGGTAGCCTCTATGGCTACACCTTC. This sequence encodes CASSPGSLYGYTF.

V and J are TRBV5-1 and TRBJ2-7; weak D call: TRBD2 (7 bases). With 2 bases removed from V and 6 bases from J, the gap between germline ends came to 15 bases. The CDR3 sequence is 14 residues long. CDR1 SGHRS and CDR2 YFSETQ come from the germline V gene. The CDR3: CASSLGGRVTEQYF. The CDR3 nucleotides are TGCGCCAGCAGCTTAGGGGGGAGGGTGACCGAGCAGTACTTC.

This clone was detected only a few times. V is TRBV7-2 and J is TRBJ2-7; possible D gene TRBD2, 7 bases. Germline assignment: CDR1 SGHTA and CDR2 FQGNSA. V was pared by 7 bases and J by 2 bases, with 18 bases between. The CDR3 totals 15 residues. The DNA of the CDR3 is TGTGCCAGCACCCCCTCTGGGGGGGCGACCTACGAGCAGTACTTC. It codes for CASTPSGGATYEQYF.

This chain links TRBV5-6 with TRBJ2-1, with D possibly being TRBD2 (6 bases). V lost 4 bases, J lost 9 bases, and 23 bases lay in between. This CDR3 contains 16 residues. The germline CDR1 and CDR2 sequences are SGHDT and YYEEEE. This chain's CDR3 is CASSLLGGLYGGEQFF. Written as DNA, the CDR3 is TGTGCCAGCAGCCTCCTAGGCGGACTCTACGGGGGTGAGCAGTTCTTC.

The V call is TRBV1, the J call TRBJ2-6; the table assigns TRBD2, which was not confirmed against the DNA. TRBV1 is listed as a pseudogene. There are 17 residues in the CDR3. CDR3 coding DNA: TGCACCAGCCGCCAAGAGTCCCGGCTCCTCCGGGGCAACGTCCTGACTTTC. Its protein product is CTSRQESRLLRGNVLTF.

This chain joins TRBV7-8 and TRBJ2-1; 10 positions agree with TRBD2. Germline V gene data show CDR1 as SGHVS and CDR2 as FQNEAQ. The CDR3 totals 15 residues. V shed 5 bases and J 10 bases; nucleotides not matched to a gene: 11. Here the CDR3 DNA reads TGTGCCAGCAGCCCAGGTAGCGGGGGGAGGAACGAGCAGTTCTTC. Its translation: CASSPGSGGRNEQFF.

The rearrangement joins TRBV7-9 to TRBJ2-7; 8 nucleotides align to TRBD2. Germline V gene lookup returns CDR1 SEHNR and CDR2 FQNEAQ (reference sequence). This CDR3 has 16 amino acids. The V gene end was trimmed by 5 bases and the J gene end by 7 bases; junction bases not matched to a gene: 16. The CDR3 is CASSRSGGRSPVEQYF. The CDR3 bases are TGTGCCAGCAGCCGGAGCGGGGGCCGTTCCCCTGTGGAGCAGTACTTC.

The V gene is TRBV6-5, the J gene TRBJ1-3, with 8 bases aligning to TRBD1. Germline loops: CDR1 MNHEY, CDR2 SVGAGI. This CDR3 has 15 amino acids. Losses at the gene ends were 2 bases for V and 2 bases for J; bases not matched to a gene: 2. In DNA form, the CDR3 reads TGTGCCAGCAGTTACGGGACAGGACCTGGAAACACCATATATTTT. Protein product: CASSYGTGPGNTIYF.

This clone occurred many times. The CDR3 DNA follows: TGTGCCAGTGGAGAACCTCGGACAGAATACTACGAGCAGTACTTC. Translated: CASGEPRTEYYEQYF. The V call is TRBV6-1, the J call TRBJ2-7; weak D call: TRBD1 (6 bases). V lost 9 bases to trimming and J lost 3 bases, with 21 bases between them. Germline CDR1 reads MNHNS; CDR2 reads SASEGT. The CDR3 consists of 15 residues.

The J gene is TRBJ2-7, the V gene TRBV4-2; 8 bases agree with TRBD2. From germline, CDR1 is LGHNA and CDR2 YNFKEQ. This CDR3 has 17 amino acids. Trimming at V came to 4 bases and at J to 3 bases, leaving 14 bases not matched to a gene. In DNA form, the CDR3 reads TGTGCCAGCAGCCCCACGGGCGGCGGGGGGAGGGGCTACGAGCAGTACTTC. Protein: CASSPTGGGGRGYEQYF.

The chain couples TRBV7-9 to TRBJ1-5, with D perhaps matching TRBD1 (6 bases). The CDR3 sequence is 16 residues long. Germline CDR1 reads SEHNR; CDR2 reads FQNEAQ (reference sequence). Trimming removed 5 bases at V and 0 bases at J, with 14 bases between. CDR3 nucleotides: TGTGCCAGCAGCGCTTCGGGGGGGCATAGCAATCAGCCCCAGCATTTT. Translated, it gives CASSASGGHSNQPQHF.

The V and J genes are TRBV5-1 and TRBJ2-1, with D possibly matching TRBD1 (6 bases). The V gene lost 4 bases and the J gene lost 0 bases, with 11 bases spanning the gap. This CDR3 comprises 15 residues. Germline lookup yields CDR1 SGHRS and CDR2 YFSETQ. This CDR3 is CASSLQGDSYNEQFF. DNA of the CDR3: TGCGCCAGCAGCCTACAGGGCGACTCCTACAATGAGCAGTTCTTC. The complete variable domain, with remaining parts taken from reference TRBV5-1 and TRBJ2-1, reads KAGVTQTPRYLIKTRGQQVTLSCSPISGHRSVSWYQQTPGQGLQFLFEYFSETQRNKGNFPGRFSGRQFSNSRSEMNVSTLELGDSALYLCASSLQGDSYNEQFFGPGTRLTVL.

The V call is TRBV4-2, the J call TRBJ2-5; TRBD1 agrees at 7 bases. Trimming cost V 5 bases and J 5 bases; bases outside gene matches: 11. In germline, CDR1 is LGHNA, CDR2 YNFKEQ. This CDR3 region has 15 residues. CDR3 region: CASSGQTGPGETQYF. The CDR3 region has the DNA TGTGCCAGCAGCGGACAGACAGGGCCGGGGGAGACCCAGTACTTC.

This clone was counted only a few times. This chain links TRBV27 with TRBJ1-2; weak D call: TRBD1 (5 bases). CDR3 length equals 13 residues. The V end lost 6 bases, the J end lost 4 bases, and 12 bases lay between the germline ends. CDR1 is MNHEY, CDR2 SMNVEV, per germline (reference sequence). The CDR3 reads CASSTGGAYGYTF. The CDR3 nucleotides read TGTGCCAGCAGCACGGGAGGGGCCTATGGCTACACCTTC.

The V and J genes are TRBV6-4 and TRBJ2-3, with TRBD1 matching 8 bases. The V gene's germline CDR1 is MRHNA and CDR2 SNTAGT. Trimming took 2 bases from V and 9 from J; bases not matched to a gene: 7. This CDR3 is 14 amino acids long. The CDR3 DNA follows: TGTGCCAGCAGTGACGGGCCGACAGGGGCCACGCAGTATTTT. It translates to CASSDGPTGATQYF.